Sequencing of this T cell receptor beta chain was carried out in a study of blood T cell repertoires in COVID-19. Overall study: Sites in the United States, Italy and Spain provided acute and convalescent COVID-19 samples. PBMCs, B-cell-depleted T cells, or T cells were the source of the cDNA or gDNA that made up the material.

As originally analysed: Reference gene primer amplification gave estimated nucleated cell counts. TCRdb's table, derived via immunoSEQ multiplex PCR, lists solely in-frame clones and lacks some. The V and J calls and clone size come from that table; D and trimming were worked out from the DNA. The sample has about 220,000 clones; about four fifths are singletons. A single count supports this clone. V shed 6 bases and J 6 bases; nucleotides not matched to a gene: 7. The CDR3 covers 14 residues. CDR1 LNHDA and CDR2 SQIVND come from the germline V gene (reference sequence). The V call is TRBV19, the J call TRBJ2-7; 11 nucleotides line up with TRBD1. The sequencing input was peripheral blood. The TCR originated in a woman in her forties or fifties with acute or convalescent COVID-19. CDR3 in DNA: TGTGCCAGTAGCCCCGGACAGGGGGCGAGCGAGCAGTACTTC. It is translated as CASSPGQGASEQYF.